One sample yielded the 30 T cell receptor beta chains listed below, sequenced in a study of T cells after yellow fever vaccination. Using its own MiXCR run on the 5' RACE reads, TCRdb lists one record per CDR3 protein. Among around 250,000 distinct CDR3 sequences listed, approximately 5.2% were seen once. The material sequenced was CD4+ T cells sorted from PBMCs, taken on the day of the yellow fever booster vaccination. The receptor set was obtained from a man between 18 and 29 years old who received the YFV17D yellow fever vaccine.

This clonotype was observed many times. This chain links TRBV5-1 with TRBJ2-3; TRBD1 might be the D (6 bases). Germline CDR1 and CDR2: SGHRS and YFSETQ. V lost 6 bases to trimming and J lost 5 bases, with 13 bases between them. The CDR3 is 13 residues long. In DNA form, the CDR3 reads TGCGCCAGCACAGACAGGCGCGGAGATACGCAGTATTTT. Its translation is CASTDRRGDTQYF.

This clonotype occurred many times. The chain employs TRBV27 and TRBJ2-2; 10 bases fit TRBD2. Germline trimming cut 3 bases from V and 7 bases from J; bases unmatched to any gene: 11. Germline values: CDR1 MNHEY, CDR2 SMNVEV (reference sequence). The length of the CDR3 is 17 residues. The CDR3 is CASSFPSTSGEGGELFF. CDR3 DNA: TGTGCCAGCAGTTTCCCCTCTACTAGCGGGGAGGGCGGGGAGCTGTTTTTT.

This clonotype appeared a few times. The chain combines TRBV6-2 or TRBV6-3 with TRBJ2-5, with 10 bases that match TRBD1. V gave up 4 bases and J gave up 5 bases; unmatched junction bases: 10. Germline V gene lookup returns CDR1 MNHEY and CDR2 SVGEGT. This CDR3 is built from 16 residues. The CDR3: CASSSLGTGVRETQYF. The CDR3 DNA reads TGTGCCAGCAGTTCCCTCGGGACAGGGGTCCGGGAGACCCAGTACTTC.

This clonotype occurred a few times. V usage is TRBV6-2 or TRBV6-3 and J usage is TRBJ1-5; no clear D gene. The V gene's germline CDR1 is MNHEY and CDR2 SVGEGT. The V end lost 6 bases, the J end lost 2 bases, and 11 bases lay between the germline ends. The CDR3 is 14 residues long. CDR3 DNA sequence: TGTGCCAGCAGGGTTGAACCAGGCAATCAGCCCCAGCATTTT. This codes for CASRVEPGNQPQHF.

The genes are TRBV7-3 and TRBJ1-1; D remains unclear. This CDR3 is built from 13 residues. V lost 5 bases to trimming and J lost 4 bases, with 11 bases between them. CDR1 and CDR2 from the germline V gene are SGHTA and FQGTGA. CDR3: CASSTRMATEAFF. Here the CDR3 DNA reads TGTGCCAGCAGCACCAGGATGGCCACTGAAGCTTTCTTT.

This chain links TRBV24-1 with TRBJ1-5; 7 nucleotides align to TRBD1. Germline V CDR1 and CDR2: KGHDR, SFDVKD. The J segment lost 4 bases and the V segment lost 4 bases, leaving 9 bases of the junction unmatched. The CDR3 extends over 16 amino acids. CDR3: CATSDSRQGQNQPQHF. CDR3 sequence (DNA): TGTGCCACCAGTGACTCGAGACAGGGCCAGAATCAGCCCCAGCATTTT.

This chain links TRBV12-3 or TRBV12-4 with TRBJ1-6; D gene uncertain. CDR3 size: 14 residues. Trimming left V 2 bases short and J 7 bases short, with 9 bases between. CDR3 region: CASSLLQQNSPLHF. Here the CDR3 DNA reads TGTGCCAGCAGTTTACTACAGCAAAATTCACCCCTCCACTTT.

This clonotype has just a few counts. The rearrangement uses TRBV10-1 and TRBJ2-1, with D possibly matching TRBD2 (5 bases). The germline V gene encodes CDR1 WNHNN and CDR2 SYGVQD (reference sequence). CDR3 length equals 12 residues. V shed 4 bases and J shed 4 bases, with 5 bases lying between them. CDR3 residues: CASSAGYNEQFF. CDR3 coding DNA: TGCGCCAGCAGTGCGGGGTACAATGAGCAGTTCTTC.

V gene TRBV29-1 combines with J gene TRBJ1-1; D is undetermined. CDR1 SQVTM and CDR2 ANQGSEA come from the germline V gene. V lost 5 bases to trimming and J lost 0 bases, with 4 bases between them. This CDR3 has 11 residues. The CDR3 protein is CSVKLNTEAFF. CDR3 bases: TGCAGCGTTAAGCTGAACACTGAAGCTTTCTTT.

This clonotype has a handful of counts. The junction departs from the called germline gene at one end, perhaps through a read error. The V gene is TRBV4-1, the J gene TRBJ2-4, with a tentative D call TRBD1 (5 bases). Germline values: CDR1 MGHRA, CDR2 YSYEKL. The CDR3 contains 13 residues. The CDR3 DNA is TGCGCCAGCAGCCAAGATCGTCCAGGGCTTGTGAACTTC. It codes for CASSQDRPGLVNF.

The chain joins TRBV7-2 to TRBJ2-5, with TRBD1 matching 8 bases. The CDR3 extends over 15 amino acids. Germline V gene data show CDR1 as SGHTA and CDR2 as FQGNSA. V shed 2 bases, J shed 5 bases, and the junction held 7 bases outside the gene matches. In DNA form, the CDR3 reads TGTGCCAGCAGCTTAATGACAGGGGTCTCGGAGACCCAGTACTTC. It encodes CASSLMTGVSETQYF.

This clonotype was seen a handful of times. This CDR3 reads CASATGDIYEQYF. The CDR3 DNA follows: TGTGCCAGTGCGACAGGGGATATCTACGAGCAGTACTTC. The chain carries TRBV19 and TRBJ2-7; 8 nucleotides agree with TRBD1. The V gene's germline CDR1 is LNHDA and CDR2 SQIVND (reference sequence). The V gene end was trimmed by 8 bases and the J gene end by 3 bases; junction bases not matched to a gene: 6. This CDR3 is built from 13 residues. Using reference TRBV19 and TRBJ2-7 for the parts outside the CDR3, the full variable domain is DGGITQSPKYLFRKEGQNVTLSCEQNLNHDAMYWYRQDPGQGLRLIYYSQIVNDFQKGDIAEGYSVSREKKESFPLTVTSAQKNPTAFYLCASATGDIYEQYFGPGTRLTVT.

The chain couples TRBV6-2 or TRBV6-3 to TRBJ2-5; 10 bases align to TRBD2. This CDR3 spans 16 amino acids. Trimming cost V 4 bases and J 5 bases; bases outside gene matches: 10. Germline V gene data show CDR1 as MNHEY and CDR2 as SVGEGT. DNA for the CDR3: TGTGCCAGCAGTTGGCTAGCGGGGGTTTTTGCGGAGACCCAGTACTTC. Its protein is CASSWLAGVFAETQYF.

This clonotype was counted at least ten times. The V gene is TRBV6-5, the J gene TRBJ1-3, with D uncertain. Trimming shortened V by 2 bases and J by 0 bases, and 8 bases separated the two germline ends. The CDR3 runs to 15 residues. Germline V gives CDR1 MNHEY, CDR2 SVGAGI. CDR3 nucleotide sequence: TGTGCCAGCAGTTACGACGGGAACTCTGGAAACACCATATATTTT. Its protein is CASSYDGNSGNTIYF.

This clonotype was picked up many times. CDR3 amino acids: CGGQGKGGETQYF. The CDR3 DNA is TGCGGAGGACAGGGGAAGGGGGGAGAGACCCAGTACTTC. This chain connects TRBV20-1 to TRBJ2-5; the match to TRBD1 covers 9 bases. The CDR3 extends over 13 amino acids. Germline lookup yields CDR1 DFQATT and CDR2 SNEGSKA (reference sequence).

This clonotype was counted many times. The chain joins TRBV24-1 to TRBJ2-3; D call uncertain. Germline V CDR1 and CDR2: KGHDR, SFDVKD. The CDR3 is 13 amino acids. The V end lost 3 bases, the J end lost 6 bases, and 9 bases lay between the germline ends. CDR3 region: CATSDEEMDTQYF. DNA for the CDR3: TGTGCCACCAGTGATGAGGAAATGGATACGCAGTATTTT.

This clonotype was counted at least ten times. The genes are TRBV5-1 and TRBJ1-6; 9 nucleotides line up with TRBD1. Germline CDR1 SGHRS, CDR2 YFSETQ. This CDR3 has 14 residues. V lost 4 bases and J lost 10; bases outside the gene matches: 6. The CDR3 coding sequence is TGCGCCAGCAGCCCCGGGACAGGGCTATCACCCCTCCACTTT. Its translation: CASSPGTGLSPLHF.

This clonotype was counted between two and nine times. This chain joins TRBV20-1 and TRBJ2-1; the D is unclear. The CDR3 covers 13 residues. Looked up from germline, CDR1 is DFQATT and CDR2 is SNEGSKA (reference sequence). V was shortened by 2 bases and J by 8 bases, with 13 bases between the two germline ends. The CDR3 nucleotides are TGCAGTGCTAGACTGCCGAGCAGATATGAGCAGTTCTTC. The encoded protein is CSARLPSRYEQFF.

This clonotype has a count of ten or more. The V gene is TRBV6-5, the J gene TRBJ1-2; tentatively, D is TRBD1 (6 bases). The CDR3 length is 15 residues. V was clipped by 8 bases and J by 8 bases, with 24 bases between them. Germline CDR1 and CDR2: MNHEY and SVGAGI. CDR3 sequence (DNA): TGTGCCAGCCGCTTCGAGGGACAACAACCTGGGGGCTACACCTTC. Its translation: CASRFEGQQPGGYTF.

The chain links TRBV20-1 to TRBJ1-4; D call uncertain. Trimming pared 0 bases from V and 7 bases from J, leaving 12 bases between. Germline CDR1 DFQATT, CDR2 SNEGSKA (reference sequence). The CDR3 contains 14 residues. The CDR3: CSARDLGPGEKLFF. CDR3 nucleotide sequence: TGCAGTGCTAGAGATTTGGGTCCTGGTGAAAAACTGTTTTTT.

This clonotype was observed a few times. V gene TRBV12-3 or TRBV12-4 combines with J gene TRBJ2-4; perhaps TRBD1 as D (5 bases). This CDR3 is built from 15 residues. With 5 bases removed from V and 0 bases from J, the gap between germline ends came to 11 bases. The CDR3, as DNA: TGTGCCAGCAGTGACAGCACAATAGCCAAAAACATTCAGTACTTC. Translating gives CASSDSTIAKNIQYF.

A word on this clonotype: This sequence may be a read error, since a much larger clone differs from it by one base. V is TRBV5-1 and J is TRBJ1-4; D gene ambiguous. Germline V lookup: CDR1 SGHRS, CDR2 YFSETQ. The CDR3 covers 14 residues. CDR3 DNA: TGCGCCAGCAGCTTTGACGGTCGTAATGTAAAACTGTTTTTT. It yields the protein CASSFDGRNVKLFF. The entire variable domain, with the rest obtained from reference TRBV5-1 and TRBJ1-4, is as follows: KAGVTQTPRYLIKTRGQQVTLSCSPISGHRSVSWYQQTPGQGLQFLFEYFSETQRNKGNFPGRFSGRQFSNSRSEMNVSTLELGDSALYLCASSFDGRNVKLFFGSGTQLSVL.

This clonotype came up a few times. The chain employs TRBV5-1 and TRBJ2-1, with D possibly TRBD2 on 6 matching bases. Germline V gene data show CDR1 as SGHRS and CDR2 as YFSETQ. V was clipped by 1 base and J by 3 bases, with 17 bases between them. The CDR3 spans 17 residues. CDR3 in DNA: TGCGCCAGCAGCTTGTCGTCGCGGGGCCCGATCTACAATGAGCAGTTCTTC. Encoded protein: CASSLSSRGPIYNEQFF.

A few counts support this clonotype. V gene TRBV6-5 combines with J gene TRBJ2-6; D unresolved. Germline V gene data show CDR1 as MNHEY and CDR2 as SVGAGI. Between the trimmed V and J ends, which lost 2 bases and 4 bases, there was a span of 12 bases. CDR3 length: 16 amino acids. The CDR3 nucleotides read TGTGCCAGCAGTTACCTAGATATATCGGGGGCCAACGTCCTGACTTTC. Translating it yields CASSYLDISGANVLTF.

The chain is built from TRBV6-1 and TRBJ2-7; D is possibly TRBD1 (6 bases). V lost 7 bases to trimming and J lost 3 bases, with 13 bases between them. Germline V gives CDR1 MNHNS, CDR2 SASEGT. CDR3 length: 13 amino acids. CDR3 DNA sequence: TGTGCCAGCAAACTAGGGGGAAGCTACGAGCAGTACGTC. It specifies CASKLGGSYEQYV.

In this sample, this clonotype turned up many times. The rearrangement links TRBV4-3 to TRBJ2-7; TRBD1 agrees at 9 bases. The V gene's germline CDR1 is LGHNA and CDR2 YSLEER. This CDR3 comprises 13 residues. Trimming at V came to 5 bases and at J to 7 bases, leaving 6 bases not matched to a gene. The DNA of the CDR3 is TGCGCCAGCAGCGCACAGGGGGCTCGGGAGCAGTACGTC. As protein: CASSAQGAREQYV.

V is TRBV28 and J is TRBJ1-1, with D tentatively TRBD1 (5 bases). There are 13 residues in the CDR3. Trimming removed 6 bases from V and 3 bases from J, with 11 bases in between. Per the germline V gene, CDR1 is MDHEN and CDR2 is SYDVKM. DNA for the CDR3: TGTGCCAGCAGCTCCGGGGCTTACACTGAAGCTTTCTTT. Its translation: CASSSGAYTEAFF.

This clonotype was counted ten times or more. Here the CDR3 reads CASRGPGFGGNEQFF. The CDR3 DNA is TGCGCCAGCAGGGGCCCAGGGTTTGGGGGCAATGAGCAGTTCTTC. This sequence joins TRBV10-2 and TRBJ2-1, with D tentatively TRBD1 or TRBD2 (5 bases each). Trimming cost V 6 bases and J 6 bases, with 18 bases left between them. Germline V gives CDR1 WSHSY, CDR2 SAAADI. The CDR3 is 15 residues long.

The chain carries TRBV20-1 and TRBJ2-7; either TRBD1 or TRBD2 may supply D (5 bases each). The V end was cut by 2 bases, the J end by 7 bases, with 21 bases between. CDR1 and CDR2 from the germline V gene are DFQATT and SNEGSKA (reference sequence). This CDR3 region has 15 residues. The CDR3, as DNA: TGCAGTGCTAGACCCGCAAGGGGAGACTTGTGGGAGCAGTACTTC. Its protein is CSARPARGDLWEQYF.

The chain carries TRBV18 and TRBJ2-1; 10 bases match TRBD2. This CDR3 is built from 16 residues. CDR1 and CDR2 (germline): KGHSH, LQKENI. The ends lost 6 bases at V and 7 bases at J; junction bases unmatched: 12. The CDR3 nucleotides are TGTGCCAGCTCTCATTCGGAGTCTAGCGGGGGAAATGAGCAGTTCTTC. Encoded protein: CASSHSESSGGNEQFF.